The 23 T cell receptor beta chains below all came from one sample that was sequenced in a study of cytomegalovirus exposure and HLA in healthy donors. Amplification used 60 Vbeta primers and 13 Jbeta primers. Profiled with immunoSEQ multiplex PCR; TCRdb holds only in-frame clones, not every one. The table lists roughly 96,000 clones, 65% to 80% of them singletons. Material: PBMCs. The receptors come from a woman in her seventies in good health and CMV-seropositive.

This rearrangement joins TRBV12-5 to TRBJ2-7; 8 nucleotides agree with TRBD2. J lost 4 bases, V lost 1 base, and 3 bases had no gene match. CDR3 length: 14 amino acids. CDR1 and CDR2 (germline): LGHNT, FRNRAP. The chain's CDR3 is CASGLGSGKYEQYF. The CDR3 DNA sequence: TGTGCTAGTGGTTTGGGTAGCGGGAAGTACGAGCAGTACTTC.

The chain combines TRBV18 with TRBJ1-2; 12 nucleotides match TRBD1. V was pared by 0 bases and J by 8 bases, with 4 bases of the junction left unmatched. There are 15 residues in the CDR3. Per germline, CDR1 KGHSH and CDR2 LQKENI. The CDR3 reads CASSPPGQGARGYTF. Written as DNA, the CDR3 is TGTGCCAGCTCACCACCGGGACAGGGGGCTCGAGGCTACACCTTC.

The chain carries TRBV7-9 and TRBJ2-2; no clear D. This CDR3 is built from 12 residues. CDR1 and CDR2 from the germline V gene are SEHNR and FQNEAQ (reference sequence). Trimming removed 9 bases at V and 3 bases at J, with 8 bases between. In DNA, the CDR3 is TGTGCCAGGGCGGATTACACCGGGGAGCTGTTTTTT. Protein product: CARADYTGELFF.

The chain combines TRBV9 with TRBJ2-7; TRBD2 matches at 10 bases. Germline-derived CDR1 and CDR2 are SGDLS and YYNGEE. The CDR3 contains 15 residues. The ends lost 1 base at V and 5 bases at J; junction bases unmatched: 6. Here the CDR3 reads CASSVIASGSDEQYF. Here the CDR3 DNA reads TGTGCCAGCAGCGTAATCGCTAGCGGGAGCGACGAGCAGTACTTC.

The chain employs TRBV6-4 and TRBJ2-2, with 7 bases aligning to TRBD1. Germline-derived CDR1 and CDR2 are MRHNA and SNTAGT. Trimming cost V 0 bases and J 3 bases; bases outside gene matches: 1. The CDR3 is made up of 15 amino acids. The chain's CDR3 is CASSDSGQDTGELFF. CDR3 in DNA: TGTGCCAGCAGTGACTCCGGACAGGACACCGGGGAGCTGTTTTTT.

This clone was observed a handful of times. V usage is TRBV7-9 and J usage is TRBJ2-5; a weak D match, TRBD1 (6 bases). Germline V lookup: CDR1 SEHNR, CDR2 FQNEAQ (reference sequence). The CDR3 extends over 14 amino acids. Deletions cut 1 base from V and 5 bases from J, with 11 bases between. DNA of the CDR3: TGTGCCAGCAGCTTAGGTCAGGGGATGGAGACCCAGTACTTC. This codes for CASSLGQGMETQYF.

The chain uses TRBV9 and TRBJ2-2, with a tentative D call TRBD1 (6 bases). Germline CDR1 is SGDLS and CDR2 is YYNGEE. V lost 6 bases to trimming and J lost 4 bases, with 10 bases between them. The CDR3 consists of 13 residues. This CDR3 is CASKGVGTGELFF. The CDR3 DNA is TGTGCCAGCAAGGGGGTGGGCACCGGGGAGCTGTTTTTT.

The chain uses TRBV5-5 and TRBJ2-7; no definite D call. The germline V gene has CDR1 SGHKS and CDR2 YYEKEE (reference sequence). This CDR3 has 12 amino acids. V was cut by 2 bases and J by 3 bases, with 6 bases left in between. The CDR3 DNA follows: TGTGCCAGCAGCTTAGAGAACTACGAGCAGTACTTC. This translates into CASSLENYEQYF.

This clone was seen only a few times. The V and J genes are TRBV6-4 and TRBJ1-6; 12 bases match TRBD1. This CDR3 is 16 amino acids long. V was clipped by 4 bases and J by 5 bases; unmatched bases: 3. Germline-derived CDR1 and CDR2 are MRHNA and SNTAGT. CDR3 region: CASSAGTGGDNSPLHF. The CDR3 nucleotides read TGTGCCAGCAGTGCCGGGACAGGGGGCGATAATTCACCCCTCCACTTT.

The rearrangement uses TRBV19 and TRBJ2-7; 7 bases agree with TRBD1. The V segment lost 3 bases and the J segment 3 bases; nucleotides outside the gene matches: 8. The CDR3 length is 15 residues. CDR1 is LNHDA, CDR2 SQIVND, per germline (reference sequence). DNA of the CDR3: TGTGCCAGTAGTATCTCCGGGACAGATATCTACGAGCAGTACTTC. It codes for CASSISGTDIYEQYF.

The DNA of the CDR3 is TGTGCCATCAGCGGGACAGGCGATTCCTACGAGCAGTACTTC. This codes for CAISGTGDSYEQYF. The chain couples TRBV10-3 to TRBJ2-7; 8 bases fit TRBD1. The V gene end was trimmed by 6 bases and the J gene end by 1 base; junction bases not matched to a gene: 5. Germline CDR1 and CDR2: ENHRY and SYGVKD. CDR3 size: 14 residues.

The sample holds a few counts of this clone. The chain employs TRBV6-5 and TRBJ1-4; D call uncertain. This CDR3 spans 15 amino acids. The V end lost 5 bases, the J end lost 8 bases, and 18 bases lay between the germline ends. CDR1 and CDR2 from the germline V gene are MNHEY and SVGAGI. CDR3 nucleotides: TGTGCCAGCAGTCCCTGGGCCCCGGGGAAAGAAAAACTGTTTTTT. It specifies CASSPWAPGKEKLFF.

This chain connects TRBV7-9 to TRBJ2-3; possibly TRBD2 for D (5 bases). The V and J ends lost 5 bases and 6 bases respectively, with 15 bases between them. The CDR3 is made up of 14 amino acids. Germline CDR1 SEHNR, CDR2 FQNEAQ (reference sequence). CDR3 region: CASSRGLEADTQYF. CDR3 sequence (DNA): TGTGCCAGCAGCAGAGGACTCGAAGCGGATACGCAGTATTTT.

The chain joins TRBV19 to TRBJ2-3; D unclear. Germline V lookup: CDR1 LNHDA, CDR2 SQIVND (reference sequence). The ends were cut back, 5 bases at V and 2 bases at J, with 17 bases in the middle. This CDR3 contains 16 residues. CDR3 bases: TGTGCCAGTAGTTCGAACAGAGAGCCCACCACAGATACGCAGTATTTT. This sequence encodes CASSSNREPTTDTQYF.

V gene TRBV5-1 combines with J gene TRBJ2-2, with 15 bases aligning to TRBD2. Germline CDR1 is SGHRS and CDR2 is YFSETQ. The CDR3 length is 17 residues. V shed 3 bases, J shed 7 bases, and the junction held 7 bases outside the gene matches. The CDR3 coding sequence is TGCGCCAGCAGCTCCTGGACTAGCGGGAGGGCCGGCGGGGAGCTGTTTTTT. Translating gives CASSSWTSGRAGGELFF.

V is TRBV9 and J is TRBJ1-3; D perhaps matches TRBD1 (6 bases). V lost 0 bases, J lost 0 bases, and 16 bases lay in between. Germline assignment: CDR1 SGDLS and CDR2 YYNGEE. This CDR3 is 18 amino acids long. In DNA form, the CDR3 reads TGTGCCAGCAGCGTAGCTCGAGGGGGGGGGAGCTCTGGAAACACCATATATTTT. It is translated as CASSVARGGGSSGNTIYF.

The J gene is TRBJ2-3, the V gene TRBV27; 7 bases are shared with TRBD2. The V segment lost 3 bases and the J segment 4 bases; nucleotides outside the gene matches: 16. Germline V gene data show CDR1 as MNHEY and CDR2 as SMNVEV (reference sequence). CDR3 length equals 18 residues. This CDR3 reads CASSFVPPQGGSADTQYF. CDR3 DNA: TGTGCCAGCAGTTTTGTCCCCCCGCAGGGAGGGAGCGCAGATACGCAGTATTTT.

CDR3 nucleotides: TGTGCCAGCAGCTTAGTGGCTACAGGCGGTCAGCCCCAGCATTTT. This translates into CASSLVATGGQPQHF. The V call is TRBV7-8, the J call TRBJ1-5, with D perhaps TRBD1 (5 bases). Looked up from germline, CDR1 is SGHVS and CDR2 is FQNEAQ. CDR3 length: 15 residues. The germline V and J ends were trimmed by 1 base and 6 bases, with 13 bases remaining between them.

The gene calls are TRBV5-1 and TRBJ1-1; 7 bases align to TRBD1. The V segment lost 2 bases and the J segment 5 bases; nucleotides outside the gene matches: 6. This CDR3 spans 14 amino acids. Germline V gene data show CDR1 as SGHRS and CDR2 as YFSETQ. The CDR3 here is CASSLNRGITEAFF. The CDR3 DNA reads TGCGCCAGCAGCTTAAACAGGGGTATTACTGAAGCTTTCTTT. Based on the CDR3 plus reference TRBV5-1 and TRBJ1-1, the full variable domain is KAGVTQTPRYLIKTRGQQVTLSCSPISGHRSVSWYQQTPGQGLQFLFEYFSETQRNKGNFPGRFSGRQFSNSRSEMNVSTLELGDSALYLCASSLNRGITEAFFGQGTRLTVV.

The V and J genes are TRBV9 and TRBJ2-1, with 7 nucleotides matching TRBD2. V gave up 0 bases and J gave up 14 bases; unmatched junction bases: 14. CDR3 length: 15 residues. Germline CDR1 and CDR2: SGDLS and YYNGEE. The CDR3 is CASSVGEGGTTGKFF. The CDR3 nucleotides are TGTGCCAGCAGCGTAGGAGAGGGAGGGACCACGGGGAAGTTCTTC.

V usage is TRBV19 and J usage is TRBJ2-7; TRBD2 agrees at 8 bases. This CDR3 is 13 amino acids long. V shed 5 bases, J shed 6 bases, and the junction held 6 bases outside the gene matches. In germline, CDR1 is LNHDA, CDR2 SQIVND (reference sequence). This CDR3 reads CASSPGGGSEQYF. Here the CDR3 DNA reads TGTGCCAGTAGTCCGGGGGGGGGCAGCGAGCAGTACTTC.

CDR3 sequence reads: CASSSIGGGSYNEQFF. The CDR3 DNA is TGCGCCAGCAGCTCAATCGGGGGGGGCTCCTACAATGAGCAGTTCTTC. The chain has TRBV5-1 and TRBJ2-1, with 8 bases identical to TRBD2. V shed 3 bases, J shed 0 bases, and the junction held 5 bases outside the gene matches. Germline CDR1 SGHRS, CDR2 YFSETQ. The CDR3 length is 16 residues.

The chain couples TRBV7-8 to TRBJ2-1, with D maybe TRBD1 (6 bases). V lost 2 bases and J lost 5, with 16 bases in between. Germline lookup yields CDR1 SGHVS and CDR2 FQNEAQ. This CDR3 region has 16 residues. The CDR3 region is CASSLSGTLLHNEQFF. The CDR3 region has the DNA TGTGCCAGCAGCTTATCCGGGACACTTCTACACAATGAGCAGTTCTTC. Supplemented by reference TRBV7-8 and TRBJ2-1, the full variable domain reads GAGVSQSPRYKVAKRGQDVALRCDPISGHVSLFWYQQALGQGPEFLTYFQNEAQLDKSGLPSDRFFAERPEGSVSTLKIQRTQQEDSAVYLCASSLSGTLLHNEQFFGPGTRLTVL.